This T cell receptor (beta chain) was identified in a study of blood T cell repertoires in COVID-19. Sequenced by immunoSEQ multiplex PCR; TCRdb stores in-frame clones only, minus some. The table records fewer than 250,000 clones, roughly nine tenths of them present only once. Input material: peripheral blood. The sequence derives from a man aged 25-40 years with acute or convalescent COVID-19.

CDR3 sequence: CAWSVVEQQETQYF. In DNA form, the CDR3 reads TGTGCCTGGAGTGTCGTAGAACAGCAAGAGACCCAGTACTTC. V gene TRBV30 combines with J gene TRBJ2-5; D is uncertain. Trimming took 0 bases from V and 2 from J, leaving 10 bases between them. Germline CDR1 reads GTSNPN; CDR2 reads SVGIG (reference sequence). The CDR3 runs to 14 residues. The full variable domain, its missing parts supplied by reference TRBV30 and TRBJ2-5, is SQTIHQWPATLVQPVGSPLSLECTVEGTSNPNLYWYRQAAGRGLQLLFYSVGIGQISSEVPQNLSASRPQDRQFILSSKKLLLSDSGFYLCAWSVVEQQETQYFGPGTRLLVL.